A few counts support the clone carrying this TCR beta chain. Antigen: not known. This sample was taken from a study of beta chain features in type 1 diabetes. About the research overall: There were approximately 100,000,000 sorted cells examined across all samples. Study-wide findings and caveats: Sequencing the cDNA could make cells with high TCR expression show up more than they should. Whether HLA type affects TCRB rearrangement stayed undetermined in the present work.

The CDR3 is 16 amino acids. Germline V gives CDR1 LGHNA, CDR2 YSLEER. J lost 5 bases, V lost 5 bases, and 9 bases had no gene match. The sequenced template was cDNA made from the entire isolated RNA. This table comes from immunoSEQ multiplex PCR, and its TCRdb copy is limited to in-frame clones, with some not included. The sample includes roughly 370,000 clones, approximately 13% seen only once; the top ten take about 0.034%. A sort by CD45RO/CCR7/CD25/CD127/CD95/CD27 yielded CD4+ naive, central memory, regulatory and stem cell-like memory cells. This clonotype originated in a man between 25 and 39 years old in good health. The chain couples TRBV4-3 to TRBJ2-1; 10 bases map to TRBD2. The material sequenced was naive CD4+ T cells from blood. In nucleotides, the CDR3 is TGCGCCAGCAGCGAATACATAGCGGGAGGACACAATGAGCAGTTCTTC. Amino acid sequence: CASSEYIAGGHNEQFF.